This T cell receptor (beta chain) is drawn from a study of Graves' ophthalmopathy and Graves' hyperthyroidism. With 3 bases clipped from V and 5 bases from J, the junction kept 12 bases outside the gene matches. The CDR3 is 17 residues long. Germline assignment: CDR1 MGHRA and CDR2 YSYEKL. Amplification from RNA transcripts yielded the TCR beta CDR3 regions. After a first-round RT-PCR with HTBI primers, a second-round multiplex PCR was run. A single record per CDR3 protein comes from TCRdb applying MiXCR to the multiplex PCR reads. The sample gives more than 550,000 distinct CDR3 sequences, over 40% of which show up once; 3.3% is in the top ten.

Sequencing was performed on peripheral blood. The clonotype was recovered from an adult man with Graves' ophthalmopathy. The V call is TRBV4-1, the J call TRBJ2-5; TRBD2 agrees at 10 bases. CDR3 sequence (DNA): TGCGCCAGCAGCCAGCCTCTAGCGGGAGTTTTACGTGAGACCCAGTACTTC. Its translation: CASSQPLAGVLRETQYF.